This T cell receptor beta chain originates from a study of CD8 T cells in ankylosing spondylitis. Overall study results and limits: Significant enrichment of disease-linked clones was reported in matched ankylosing spondylitis synovial fluid. Clones linked with disease were CD8+ and fairly uncommon in the peripheral blood. Reports of some motif variants in reactive arthritis synovial fluid and blood predate this one. It appeared that ankylosing spondylitis blood was characterized by a TCR beta motif of several highly homologous variants.

Germline V gives CDR1 LNHNV, CDR2 YYDKDF (reference sequence). V was clipped by 3 bases and J by 4 bases, with 4 bases between them. The CDR3 totals 12 residues. TCRdb re-derived calls from the 5' RACE reads in MiXCR, one entry per CDR3 protein. The profile covers roughly 670,000 distinct CDR3 sequences, with 15% to 20% appearing a single time and roughly a fifth taken by the ten largest. Only one count was recorded for this clonotype. The antigen remains unidentified. Material for sequencing was blood, either unsorted or a sorted T cell fraction (not recorded which). The chain uses TRBV15 and TRBJ1-5; D is ambiguous. This clonotype originated in a male donor with ankylosing spondylitis. The CDR3 DNA reads TGTGCCACCAGCAGCGAGAATCAGCCCCAGCATTTT. Its translation: CATSSENQPQHF.